Sequencing of this T cell receptor (beta chain) was carried out in a study of shared clonotypes between healthy human individuals (dated by TCRdb to 2019 to 2021). Turning to the overall study: The cohort included three men and two women between 18 and 49 years of age. Leukapheresis yielded between about 0.94 and 9 billion PBMCs per donor. Blood TCR repertoires of about 5 healthy adults were deeply sequenced to estimate repertoire size and the extent of clonotype sharing between individuals. To increase sequencing depth and limit assay-specific biases, TCR repertoire library preparation and sequencing were carried out by different laboratories using diverse techniques. For each donor, three plates each were used for CD4 naive and CD4 memory, two plates were used for CD8 naive, and one plate was used for CD8 memory.

The cysteine opens and the phenylalanine closes a CDR3 of 14 amino acids. The entry retains the CDR3 DNA only, 42 bases that are in frame from base 1. CDR1 and CDR2, looked up from the germline V gene (reference sequence), are MNHEY and SMNVEV. V loses 5 bases at its end and J loses 8 bases; junction bases beyond the gene matches: 7. Turning to this clone: Its antigen is currently not known. No base-level quality is on record; no much larger clone is a single base apart.

CD8 naive samples were obtained by positive selection for CCR7 among CD45RO-negative cells, yielding a CD45RA+CCR7+ population from which TemRA cells were excluded. The donors were healthy, HIV-negative adults who had no recently reported acute infections or vaccinations. Every donor was a Caucasian adult residing in Nashville, Tennessee, USA. Blood was collected by leukapheresis, and PBMCs were isolated by Ficoll-Histopaque density gradient centrifugation and then cryopreserved in liquid nitrogen vapor phase. Analytical flow cytometry was used to check the purity and quantity of every magnetically sorted T cell population. Genomic DNA was isolated from every sorted fraction and measured by UV absorbance on a Nanodrop 2000c. On the study overall, not on this receptor specifically: Naive subsets generally had larger estimated clonotype richness than memory subsets. When several donors were compared, the shared fraction of clonotypes was about 5.4% for naive CD4, approximately 3.5% for naive CD8, more than 2% for memory CD4, and approximately 0.4% for memory CD8. Sampling was limited to blood, and TCR repertoires in tissue likely differ from TCR repertoires in blood. Based on pairwise subsampling, the degree of clonotype sharing among donors was expected to be affected by sequencing depth. Because the study included only a small number of donors, the genetic and exposure-history diversity represented was limited. Higher generation probabilities were observed for clonotypes shared by all four sorted-subset donors than for non-shared clonotypes. Even with the large sequencing depth, rarefaction of the sorted-subset datasets indicated that sequencing was incomplete.

Using the deep immunoSEQ assay, TCR CDR3 regions were amplified from genomic DNA by multiplex PCR. Genomic DNA extracted from each cell subset was distributed evenly over all wells of several immunoSEQ 96-well plates, and each plate served as one replicate. For sorted subsets, about 220 ng of genomic DNA, equivalent to some 33,000 T cell genomes, went into each replicate PCR. Purified libraries were quantified with a Qubit 3.0 fluorometer, sized on a Bioanalyzer 2100, and re-quantified with the KAPA Library Quantification kit. Each immunoSEQ 96-well plate was sequenced on its own single-read 150-cycle Illumina NextSeq 550 flow cell. The authors' pipeline ran thus. The immunoSEQ output contained only junctional sequences without quality scores, so filtering could not match that applied to full-length reads. To assign V/J genes and CDR3, sequences were annotated against IMGT germline references using PyIR, a Python wrapper for IgBLAST v1.9. Reads were filtered out if the reads had weak V/J assignments (E-value above 1e-6), no CDR3, stop codons, out-of-frame junctions, or ambiguous translated residues. V3J clonotypes were defined by identical inferred V gene, J gene, and CDR3 amino acid sequence. Percentage overlap between repertoires was calculated by dividing the number of shared unique clonotypes by the size of the smaller repertoire. Three approaches were used to assess repertoire richness: RTK rarefaction, the Chao1 estimator, and Recon v2.1 estimates of unobserved clonotypes. OLGA was used to compute generation probabilities for all TCRbeta clonotypes that the gDNA method yielded from a handful of donors. TCRdb mirrors the immuneACCESS table, restricted to in-frame sequences. Some clones are absent from its copies; in checked studies, under half trace to an unresolved V gene, and the reason for the others is unknown. D and trimming come from the DNA, and the V and J calls and clone size come from that table. Recorded for this sample are about 600,000 clones; 95% to 98% of them occurred a single time. 0.25% to 0.35% of the sample goes to the ten largest clones.

Sample: naive CD8+ T cells sorted from blood. What this sample's cell subset or site label stands for: CD45RA+CCR7+. The sequence links TRBV27 to TRBJ2-1; 9 bases in the middle match TRBD1. This sequence was found in a young man in good health. At the DNA level, the sequence is TGTGCCAGCAGTCGGGGACAGGGTTGGGATGAGCAGTTCTTC. This gives the protein CASSRGQGWDEQFF.